The 26 T cell receptor beta chains listed next were all sequenced from one sample in a study of CD8+CD57+ T cells in acquired aplastic anemia. Genomic DNA, the template, was used for profiling of the TCR beta VDJ and CDR3. In TCRdb, the reads were re-called with MiXCR into one record per CDR3 protein. The data hold under 350,000 distinct CDR3 sequences, with 55% to 60% observed a single time. The source material was sorted CD4+, CD8+, or CD8+CD57+ T cells (not recorded which) from PBMCs. These receptor sequences come from a human donor with severe aplastic anemia or a healthy control (not recorded which).

The chain links TRBV7-6 to TRBJ1-5, with 7 bases aligning to TRBD1. This CDR3 comprises 18 residues. Trimming removed 1 base from V and 1 base from J; junction bases left unmatched: 10. CDR1 is SGHVS, CDR2 FNYEAQ, per germline. CDR3 sequence reads: CASSLDASGTDSNQPQHF. CDR3 coding DNA: TGTGCCAGCAGCTTAGACGCGAGTGGGACAGACAGCAATCAGCCCCAGCATTTT.

This chain joins TRBV20-1 and TRBJ1-5; D uncertain. The CDR3 loop spans 15 amino acids. V lost 1 base, J lost 3 bases, and 13 bases lay in between. CDR1 and CDR2 (germline): DFQATT, SNEGSKA (reference sequence). The CDR3 sequence: CSARAGSGDNQPQHF. In DNA form, the CDR3 reads TGCAGTGCTAGAGCGGGCAGTGGTGACAATCAGCCCCAGCATTTT.

This clonotype was seen many times. For the CDR3, the DNA is TGCGCCAGCAGCCAAGGAGGACAGGGCCCAAATGAAAAACTGTTTTTT. Translation gives CASSQGGQGPNEKLFF. J is TRBJ1-4 and V is TRBV4-3; 8 positions match TRBD1. After removal of 1 base from V and 5 bases from J, the junction contained 6 bases not matched to a gene. The CDR3 spans 16 residues. Germline V gene data show CDR1 as LGHNA and CDR2 as YSLEER.

The chain combines TRBV20-1 with TRBJ2-3, with D perhaps matching TRBD2 (5 bases). Trimming removed 3 bases at V and 1 base at J, with 14 bases between. The V gene's germline CDR1 is DFQATT and CDR2 SNEGSKA (reference sequence). This CDR3 has 15 amino acids. The CDR3 sequence: CSASRRLTGTDTQYF. DNA for the CDR3: TGCAGTGCTAGCCGGAGGTTAACCGGCACAGATACGCAGTATTTT.

This chain uses TRBV10-3 with TRBJ1-5; D uncertain. Between the trimmed V and J ends, which lost 9 bases and 1 base, there was a span of 13 bases. The CDR3 runs to 14 residues. Germline V CDR1 and CDR2: ENHRY, SYGVKD. For the CDR3, the DNA is TGTGCCATTCGGGAGGGCGGGAGCAATCAGCCCCAGCATTTT. Its protein is CAIREGGSNQPQHF.

This chain joins TRBV10-3 and TRBJ2-5, with TRBD2 identical over 9 bases. Losses at the gene ends were 4 bases for V and 1 base for J; bases not matched to a gene: 7. CDR1 is ENHRY and CDR2 is SYGVKD in the germline V gene. The length of the CDR3 is 16 residues. This CDR3 reads CAISGSFSGGQETQYF. CDR3 sequence (DNA): TGTGCCATCAGTGGGTCGTTTAGCGGGGGCCAAGAGACCCAGTACTTC.

The chain employs TRBV7-2 and TRBJ2-3; no clear D. This CDR3 comprises 14 residues. CDR1 and CDR2 (germline): SGHTA, FQGNSA. V was clipped by 2 bases and J by 0 bases, with 6 bases between them. CDR3 protein: CASSLFGSTDTQYF. The CDR3 coding sequence is TGTGCCAGCAGCTTATTTGGAAGCACAGATACGCAGTATTTT.

In its sample, this clonotype was seen many times. This rearrangement joins TRBV7-8 to TRBJ1-1; D unresolved. This CDR3 has 12 residues. V shed 2 bases and J shed 5 bases, with 6 bases lying between them. Germline V gives CDR1 SGHVS, CDR2 FQNEAQ. CDR3 protein: CASSLRGTEAFF. CDR3 nucleotide sequence: TGTGCCAGCAGCTTACGAGGGACTGAAGCTTTCTTT.

The genes are TRBV7-3 and TRBJ2-3; 13 bases line up with TRBD2. V was clipped by 4 bases and J by 4 bases; unmatched bases: 2. Germline CDR1 SGHTA, CDR2 FQGTGA. CDR3 length equals 15 residues. Here the CDR3 reads CASSYTSGGADTQYF. CDR3 nucleotides: TGTGCCAGCAGCTACACTAGCGGGGGGGCAGATACGCAGTATTTT. Supplemented by reference TRBV7-3 and TRBJ2-3, the full variable domain reads GAGVSQTPSNKVTEKGKYVELRCDPISGHTALYWYRQSLGQGPEFLIYFQGTGAADDSGLPNDRFFAVRPEGSVSTLKIQRTERGDSAVYLCASSYTSGGADTQYFGPGTRLTVL.

The genes are TRBV7-2 and TRBJ2-7, with 10 nucleotides matching TRBD2. Germline V gene data show CDR1 as SGHTA and CDR2 as FQGNSA. This CDR3 is 14 amino acids long. V lost 7 bases to trimming and J lost 2 bases; unmatched junction nucleotides: 5. The CDR3: CASNPSGRAYEQYF. As DNA, the CDR3 is TGTGCCAGCAACCCAAGCGGGAGGGCCTACGAGCAGTACTTC.

The chain employs TRBV6-4 and TRBJ1-2, with 12 positions matching TRBD1. This CDR3 spans 14 amino acids. V lost 3 bases and J lost 7; bases outside the gene matches: 3. The germline gives CDR1 MRHNA, CDR2 SNTAGT. CDR3 in DNA: TGTGCCAGCAGTGAGGGGACAGGGGGCATTGGCTACACCTTC. Encoded protein: CASSEGTGGIGYTF.

The rearrangement joins TRBV6-4 to TRBJ2-5; 11 positions match TRBD2. Looked up from germline, CDR1 is MRHNA and CDR2 is SNTAGT. This CDR3 is built from 15 residues. The junction had 5 bases not matched to a gene; V was cut back by 6 bases and J by 2 bases. In DNA, the CDR3 is TGTGCCAGCAGCGAGGGACTAGCGGATCAAGAGACCCAGTACTTC. This translates into CASSEGLADQETQYF.

This clonotype was seen only a few times. The V call is TRBV12-3 or TRBV12-4, the J call TRBJ1-2; no reliable D call. This CDR3 region has 12 residues. Deletions cut 3 bases from V and 5 bases from J, with 7 bases between. The DNA for the CDR3 is TGTGCCAGCAGTTTGCAAGGGTATGGCTACACCTTC. Translating gives CASSLQGYGYTF.

This clonotype was seen repeatedly, ten times or more. The chain joins TRBV6-2 or TRBV6-3 to TRBJ2-1; tentatively, D is TRBD1 (5 bases). The germline gives CDR1 MNHEY, CDR2 SVGEGT. Deletions cut 0 bases from V and 8 bases from J, with 8 bases between. The CDR3 extends over 13 amino acids. CDR3: CASSYSQGDEQFF. The CDR3 DNA sequence: TGTGCCAGCAGTTACTCGCAGGGTGATGAGCAGTTCTTC.

As to this clonotype: This may be a read error, as it is one base from a much larger clone. V gene TRBV28 combines with J gene TRBJ1-5; D uncertain. CDR3 size: 12 residues. Trimming stripped 8 bases from V and 12 bases from J, with 17 bases between. Germline V CDR1 and CDR2: MDHEN, SYDVKM. The CDR3 loop reads CASEYLGRNQHF. The CDR3 DNA reads TGTGCCAGCGAATATCTCGGGAGGAACCAGCATTTT.

The chain couples TRBV4-3 to TRBJ2-5; D is tentatively TRBD1 or TRBD2 (5 bases each). This CDR3 is built from 16 residues. Trimming pared 0 bases from V and 5 bases from J, leaving 16 bases between. Germline V gene data show CDR1 as LGHNA and CDR2 as YSLEER. The CDR3 protein is CASSQDGAGAGETQYF. The CDR3, as DNA: TGCGCCAGCAGCCAAGATGGGGCCGGGGCCGGCGAGACCCAGTACTTC.

The V gene is TRBV20-1, the J gene TRBJ1-4; D is undetermined. V shed 6 bases and J shed 2 bases, with 13 bases lying between them. Germline CDR1 and CDR2: DFQATT and SNEGSKA (reference sequence). The CDR3 sequence is 14 residues long. For the CDR3, the DNA is TGCAGTGCCACTCTAGGGTCGACTAATGAAAAACTGTTTTTT. Translation gives CSATLGSTNEKLFF.

The gene calls are TRBV7-9 and TRBJ2-7; D is uncertain. V was pared by 8 bases and J by 5 bases, with 13 bases between. The CDR3 length is 12 residues. Germline lookup yields CDR1 SEHNR and CDR2 FQNEAQ (reference sequence). The CDR3 region has the DNA TGTGCCAGCGCCCAGAGTGCAGACGAGCAGTACTTC. This translates into CASAQSADEQYF.

The J gene is TRBJ2-7, the V gene TRBV27; maybe TRBD2 (7 bases). This CDR3 contains 18 residues. The germline V gene has CDR1 MNHEY and CDR2 SMNVEV (reference sequence). Deletions cut 6 bases from V and 5 bases from J, with 29 bases between. The CDR3 loop is CASSLGGVLWGLSDEQYF. In DNA, the CDR3 is TGTGCCAGCAGCTTAGGGGGGGTCCTCTGGGGCCTTAGCGACGAGCAGTACTTC.

This clonotype was observed at least ten times. The gene calls are TRBV13 and TRBJ1-1; possible D gene TRBD1, 5 bases. Trimming shortened V by 5 bases and J by 2 bases, and 15 bases separated the two germline ends. The CDR3 has 15 amino acids. The germline CDR1 and CDR2 sequences are PRHDT and FYEKMQ (reference sequence). Here the CDR3 DNA reads TGTGCCAGCAGCCCCGTTGGGACGGTTAACACTGAAGCTTTCTTT. It encodes CASSPVGTVNTEAFF.

The chain couples TRBV2 to TRBJ1-2; D not certain. The CDR3 loop spans 14 amino acids. V was clipped by 5 bases and J by 4 bases, with 14 bases between them. The germline gives CDR1 SNHLY, CDR2 FYNNEI. CDR3 loop: CASSWDERAYGYTF. Here the CDR3 DNA reads TGTGCCAGCAGTTGGGATGAGAGAGCCTATGGCTACACCTTC.

This clonotype was seen repeatedly, ten times or more. The genes are TRBV19 and TRBJ1-1, with D maybe TRBD1 (6 bases). V was pared by 6 bases and J by 2 bases, with 16 bases between. The CDR3 spans 15 residues. Germline loops: CDR1 LNHDA, CDR2 SQIVND (reference sequence). CDR3 region: CASSSTSTGNTEAFF. The CDR3 DNA is TGTGCCAGTAGCTCTACTTCGACAGGAAACACTGAAGCTTTCTTT.

This chain connects TRBV7-3 to TRBJ2-1, with D perhaps TRBD2 (5 bases). Trimming stripped 8 bases from V and 6 bases from J, with 20 bases between. Germline assignment: CDR1 SGHTA and CDR2 FQGTGA. This CDR3 region has 15 residues. CDR3 bases: TGTGCCAGCTACTTGGTCCGCCGAGAGGGCAATGAGCAGTTCTTC. It is translated as CASYLVRREGNEQFF. Together with reference TRBV7-3 and TRBJ2-1, the CDR3 gives the full variable domain: GAGVSQTPSNKVTEKGKYVELRCDPISGHTALYWYRQSLGQGPEFLIYFQGTGAADDSGLPNDRFFAVRPEGSVSTLKIQRTERGDSAVYLCASYLVRREGNEQFFGPGTRLTVL.

This clonotype was detected many times. The rearrangement uses TRBV7-3 and TRBJ2-7; D uncertain. The CDR3 runs 13 residues. Trimming removed 4 bases from V and 2 bases from J, with 9 bases in between. Looked up from germline, CDR1 is SGHTA and CDR2 is FQGTGA. CDR3 residues: CASSYGGTYEQYF. The CDR3 DNA reads TGTGCCAGCAGCTATGGTGGCACCTACGAGCAGTACTTC.

This chain connects TRBV20-1 to TRBJ2-2; tentatively, D is TRBD1 (6 bases). Germline CDR1 and CDR2: DFQATT and SNEGSKA (reference sequence). V lost 6 bases and J lost 13, with 12 bases in between. The CDR3 runs to 10 residues. The CDR3 nucleotides are TGCAGTGCCCAACAGGGAGTGCTGTTTTTT. It is translated as CSAQQGVLFF.

As concerns this clonotype: The junction shows a germline mismatch at one end, possibly a read error. V is TRBV10-3 and J is TRBJ1-1, with 9 bases aligning to TRBD1. There are 12 residues in the CDR3. Germline CDR1 is ENHRY and CDR2 is SYGVKD. The CDR3 DNA reads TGTGCCAGCAGTTACTCCGGGACAGGGTTGTACTTT. Protein product: CASSYSGTGLYF.